This T cell receptor (beta chain) was obtained from a study of T cell changes during pregnancy in multiple sclerosis. CDR3 length equals 13 residues. CDR1 and CDR2 from the germline V gene are SEHNR and FQNEAQ (reference sequence). The V and J ends lost 7 bases and 14 bases, in that order; junction bases with no gene match: 12. Generated by immunoSEQ multiplex PCR, the TCRdb table keeps only in-frame clones and is missing some. The sample lists roughly 87,000 clones, roughly nine tenths occurring once. The clonotype was recovered from a female donor in good health, serving as a control in a pregnancy study. Some clones in this sample may be carry-over from other donors' samples. The input for sequencing was PBMCs, taken in the first trimester of pregnancy. The V gene is TRBV7-9, the J gene TRBJ2-3; 10 bases map to TRBD1. This CDR3 reads CASIHPTGGWGYF. The CDR3 DNA reads TGTGCCAGCATTCACCCGACAGGGGGCTGGGGGTATTTT.